This TCR beta chain derives from a study of cytomegalovirus exposure and HLA in healthy donors. Study-level points and caveats: Excluded were some V segments that proved indistinguishable, including TRBV6-2 and TRBV6-3. The dataset shows that most TCR sequences were rare, while some public TCRs occurred in many donors.

13 Jbeta primers and 60 Vbeta primers were used for the PCR. Sequencing used immunoSEQ multiplex PCR; TCRdb keeps in-frame clones, though not all of them. The sample carries 150,000 to 200,000 clones, roughly four fifths recorded once. This CDR3 has 14 residues. V dropped 0 bases and J dropped 5; count of bases not matched to a gene: 2. CDR1 and CDR2 from the germline V gene are MNHNY and SVGAGI (reference sequence). Regarding this clone: What it binds is unknown.

This TCR was recovered from a man between 40 and 49 years old in good health and CMV-seronegative. The sample was PBMCs. The chain combines TRBV6-6 with TRBJ2-3, with 7 bases matching TRBD2. The DNA of the CDR3 is TGTGCCAGCAGTTACTCTGCGGGAGTAGATACGCAGTATTTT. Its translation is CASSYSAGVDTQYF.